Following are 21 T cell receptor beta chains from one sample sequenced in a study of Ad26.COV2.S vaccination and SARS-CoV-2 variants. As to treatment: around 19 received Ad26.COV2.S at low or high dose, single or two shots; five or six received placebo; per-sample allocation not given. Day 63 after the first vaccine or placebo injection was the time point for sampling. Profiling relied on immunoSEQ multiplex PCR, and the TCRdb table lists in-frame clones only, not all of them. Among approximately 300,000 clones listed, approximately 86% were seen once. The sample consisted of peripheral blood, taken in a trial of Ad26.COV2.S vaccine versus placebo. The receptors stem from a person aged 18 to 65 who received the Ad26.COV2.S COVID-19 vaccine or a placebo.

The rearrangement uses TRBV14 and TRBJ2-1, with TRBD2 matching 7 bases. The germline V gene encodes CDR1 SGHDN and CDR2 FVKESK. The CDR3 is 15 amino acids. Unmatched junction bases numbered 0, after V lost 1 base and J lost 0 bases. Here the CDR3 DNA reads TGTGCCAGCAGCCAAGGCGGGAGCTCCTACAATGAGCAGTTCTTC. Translating gives CASSQGGSSYNEQFF.

V and J are TRBV12-3 or TRBV12-4 and TRBJ1-4; D ambiguous. The CDR3 contains 13 residues. The V end was cut by 1 base, the J end by 8 bases, with 8 bases between. CDR3 coding DNA: TGTGCCAGCAGTTTAGTTCCTCGGGAAAAACTGTTTTTT. It specifies CASSLVPREKLFF.

The chain uses TRBV6-5 and TRBJ1-2; perhaps TRBD1 as D (5 bases). Germline CDR1 MNHEY, CDR2 SVGAGI. The CDR3 is made up of 13 amino acids. Trimming left V 9 bases short and J 7 bases short, with 18 bases between. This chain's CDR3 is CARNLQAGGGYTF. Written as DNA, the CDR3 is TGTGCCAGAAATTTACAGGCGGGGGGTGGCTACACCTTC.

The rearrangement links TRBV12-3 or TRBV12-4 to TRBJ2-5; D is unclear. CDR3 length: 13 amino acids. Trimming took off 3 bases at V and 1 base at J, with 6 bases between the two ends. The CDR3: CASSLHSQETQYF. In DNA, the CDR3 is TGTGCCAGCAGTTTGCACAGCCAAGAGACCCAGTACTTC.

The rearrangement links TRBV9 to TRBJ1-3, with D possibly matching TRBD1 (5 bases). This CDR3 comprises 15 residues. Germline lookup yields CDR1 SGDLS and CDR2 YYNGEE. V lost 4 bases and J 1 base, leaving 12 bases between the germline ends. The CDR3 bases are TGTGCCAGCAGCTCCTGGGGGGGGTCTGGAAACACCATATATTTT. Its protein product is CASSSWGGSGNTIYF.

The chain recombines TRBV2 with TRBJ1-1; D is perhaps TRBD1 (5 bases). Trimming removed 3 bases from V and 0 bases from J, with 11 bases in between. This CDR3 spans 15 amino acids. CDR1 SNHLY and CDR2 FYNNEI come from the germline V gene. Here the CDR3 reads CASSDWGGVNTEAFF. CDR3 nucleotide sequence: TGTGCCAGCAGTGATTGGGGGGGGGTGAACACTGAAGCTTTCTTT.

V and J are TRBV11-3 and TRBJ1-1; 8 bases are a match to TRBD1. J was trimmed by 11 bases and V by 6 bases; bases with no gene match: 17. The CDR3 is 15 amino acids. From germline, CDR1 is SGHNT and CDR2 YENEEA. In DNA form, the CDR3 reads TGTGCCAGCAGTCCGGCCGGGACAGGACAATTTCTGGCTTTCTTT. Amino acids: CASSPAGTGQFLAFF.

CDR3 DNA: TGTGCCATCAGTGACCGGGGGAGCTCCTACAATGAGCAGTTCTTC. Its translation: CAISDRGSSYNEQFF. The rearrangement joins TRBV10-3 to TRBJ2-1; D might be TRBD2 (6 bases). This CDR3 has 15 residues. Germline V gene data show CDR1 as ENHRY and CDR2 as SYGVKD. V lost 3 bases and J lost 0, with 9 bases in between.

The J gene is TRBJ1-2, the V gene TRBV27; 8 nucleotides align to TRBD1. Germline lookup yields CDR1 MNHEY and CDR2 SMNVEV (reference sequence). This CDR3 has 12 amino acids. V trimming: 5 bases; J trimming: 8 bases; junction bases outside the gene matches: 4. CDR3 amino acids: CASSQGAEGYTF. Written as DNA, the CDR3 is TGTGCCAGCAGTCAGGGGGCGGAAGGCTACACCTTC.

The chain has TRBV11-2 and TRBJ2-1, with 9 bases matching TRBD1. CDR1 is SGHAT and CDR2 is FQNNGV in the germline V gene. The CDR3 is made up of 15 amino acids. V gave up 5 bases and J gave up 6 bases; unmatched junction bases: 8. The DNA for the CDR3 is TGTGCCAGCAGCACCTACAGGGGGCGCATCAATGAGCAGTTCTTC. It encodes CASSTYRGRINEQFF.

This clone turned up a few times. The V gene is TRBV27, the J gene TRBJ1-1, with a tentative D call TRBD1 (6 bases). Germline V gene sequence: CDR1 MNHEY, CDR2 SMNVEV (reference sequence). Trimming took 6 bases from V and 6 from J, leaving 14 bases between them. CDR3 length: 13 residues. CDR3 loop: CASRKTEGAEAFF. In DNA form, the CDR3 reads TGTGCCAGCAGGAAGACAGAGGGGGCTGAAGCTTTCTTT.

The V gene is TRBV5-1, the J gene TRBJ2-2; TRBD2 matches at 11 bases. The CDR3 is 17 residues long. The V gene end was trimmed by 2 bases and the J gene end by 5 bases; junction bases not matched to a gene: 8. Germline V gives CDR1 SGHRS, CDR2 YFSETQ. The CDR3 protein is CASSFLAGGPGTGELFF. The CDR3 DNA is TGCGCCAGCAGCTTTCTAGCGGGGGGCCCGGGAACCGGGGAGCTGTTTTTT.

V is TRBV6-5 and J is TRBJ2-7; possibly TRBD1 or TRBD2 for D (5 bases each). V dropped 5 bases and J dropped 5 bases, with 16 bases sitting between them. CDR1 is MNHEY and CDR2 is SVGAGI in the germline V gene. The CDR3 has 14 residues. Here the CDR3 reads CASSRDPNGDEQYF. Written as DNA, the CDR3 is TGTGCCAGCAGTAGGGACCCTAACGGGGACGAGCAGTACTTC.

V and J are TRBV29-1 and TRBJ2-7; unclear D gene. The V end was cut by 1 base, the J end by 3 bases, with 10 bases between. The CDR3 runs 13 residues. Germline values: CDR1 SQVTM, CDR2 ANQGSEA. Here the CDR3 DNA reads TGCAGCGTTGAAGTGGCCAGCCACTACGAGCAGTACTTC. It specifies CSVEVASHYEQYF.

V and J are TRBV7-8 and TRBJ2-6; TRBD1 aligns across 9 bases. The length of the CDR3 is 17 residues. Per the germline V gene, CDR1 is SGHVS and CDR2 is FQNEAQ. The junction had 6 bases not matched to a gene; V was cut back by 3 bases and J by 3 bases. CDR3 protein: CASSFGQGYVGANVLTF. The CDR3 DNA is TGTGCCAGCAGCTTCGGACAGGGGTACGTTGGGGCCAACGTCCTGACTTTC.

The chain carries TRBV20-1 and TRBJ2-5; D unresolved. Germline loops: CDR1 DFQATT, CDR2 SNEGSKA (reference sequence). The CDR3 has 11 residues. Between the trimmed V and J ends, which lost 0 bases and 5 bases, there was a span of 4 bases. CDR3 protein: CSARDGETQYF. In nucleotides, the CDR3 is TGCAGTGCTAGAGATGGTGAGACCCAGTACTTC.

Written as DNA, the CDR3 is TGTGCCAGCAGCGAGGGACAGGGGAATTACAATGAGCAGTTCTTC. This sequence encodes CASSEGQGNYNEQFF. The chain recombines TRBV7-7 with TRBJ2-1; 10 bases match TRBD1. Losses at the gene ends were 5 bases for V and 4 bases for J; bases not matched to a gene: 5. Germline V CDR1 and CDR2: SSHAT, FNYEAQ (reference sequence). The CDR3 runs 15 residues.

V usage is TRBV19 and J usage is TRBJ2-5; 9 bases line up with TRBD1. The CDR3 runs to 14 residues. Germline V lookup: CDR1 LNHDA, CDR2 SQIVND (reference sequence). The junction had 8 bases not matched to a gene; V was cut back by 5 bases and J by 7 bases. Here the CDR3 reads CASSGDRVCGTQYF. CDR3 nucleotide sequence: TGTGCCAGTAGTGGGGACAGGGTGTGTGGGACCCAGTACTTC. The full variable domain, in which reference TRBV19 and TRBJ2-5 provide the parts outside the CDR3, is DGGITQSPKYLFRKEGQNVTLSCEQNLNHDAMYWYRQDPGQGLRLIYYSQIVNDFQKGDIAEGYSVSREKKESFPLTVTSAQKNPTAFYLCASSGDRVCGTQYFGPGTRLLVL.

The CDR3 DNA is TGTGCCAGCTCACCAGATGGGGGCTCTGGAAACACCATATATTTT. Its protein is CASSPDGGSGNTIYF. The chain carries TRBV18 and TRBJ1-3, with a weak D call TRBD1 (5 bases). The CDR3 contains 15 residues. Trimming took off 2 bases at V and 0 bases at J, with 8 bases between the two ends. Germline CDR1 KGHSH, CDR2 LQKENI.

Only one count was recorded for this clone. The chain recombines TRBV23-1 with TRBJ2-1; D remains unclear. Being an ORF, TRBV23-1 has a function that is uncertain. The CDR3 runs to 17 residues. V lost 0 bases and J 0 bases, leaving 12 bases between the germline ends. CDR3 amino acids: CASSQSRTADSYNEQFF. CDR3 DNA: TGCGCCAGCAGTCAATCCCGTACGGCAGACTCCTACAATGAGCAGTTCTTC.

This chain uses TRBV3-1 (or the pseudogene TRBV3-2) with TRBJ2-5, with D possibly TRBD1 on 6 matching bases. From germline, CDR1 is LGHDT and CDR2 YNNKEL (reference sequence). V lost 6 bases, J lost 5 bases, and 13 bases lay in between. The CDR3 contains 13 residues. The CDR3 sequence is CASSTGYGETQYF. The CDR3 nucleotides are TGTGCCAGCAGTACAGGGTATGGGGAGACCCAGTACTTC.